This T cell receptor (beta chain) was recovered during a study of blood T cells in healthy people across ages. Germline V lookup: CDR1 SQVTM, CDR2 ANQGSEA. Trimming cost V 5 bases and J 11 bases, with 18 bases left between them. CDR3 length: 12 amino acids. Each donor supplied 7.5 to 10 milliliters of peripheral blood. The authors isolated at least 6.5 million PBMCs per sample. A sample-barcoded 5' primer and a J-beta primer mix were used in a second PCR of roughly 7 to 11 cycles. Each CDR3 protein gets one entry after TCRdb re-called the 5' RACE reads with MiXCR. The table has fewer than 1,000,000 distinct CDR3 sequences, around 45% seen once; the top ten hold 15% to 20%.

This TCR derives from an older man in good health. Sequences were obtained from blood. V gene TRBV29-1 combines with J gene TRBJ2-5, with D possibly being TRBD2 (6 bases). The CDR3 is CSVIPGRDEQYF. CDR3 bases: TGCAGCGTTATTCCCGGGCGGGATGAGCAGTACTTC.